This T cell receptor (beta chain) was found in a study of CD8+CD57+ T cells in acquired aplastic anemia. There are a few counts of this clonotype. TCR beta VDJ combinations and CDR3 sequences were profiled from genomic DNA. A single record per CDR3 protein comes from TCRdb applying MiXCR to the reads. The sample lists 150,000 to 200,000 distinct CDR3 sequences, around 47% seen once, with over 7.5% in the top ten. Patients who underwent sequencing had shown CD8+CD57+ cell expansion by flow cytometry. Every patient presented with severe acquired aplastic anemia. Sequenced: sorted CD4+, CD8+, or CD8+CD57+ T cells (not recorded which) from PBMCs. This TCR came from a human donor with aplastic anemia.

As DNA, the CDR3 is TGCAGCGTTGAAGTGGGAGTCCCCTACAATGAGCAGTTCTTC. This codes for CSVEVGVPYNEQFF. The chain recombines TRBV29-1 with TRBJ2-1; possibly TRBD2 for D (5 bases). Germline-derived CDR1 and CDR2 are SQVTM and ANQGSEA. V was pared by 1 base and J by 2 bases, with 9 bases between. This CDR3 comprises 14 residues.